A selection of T cell receptor beta chains follows, all from one sample in a study of regulatory T cells in long-lasting Graves disease. TCRdb re-called the multiplex PCR reads with MiXCR, one entry per CDR3 protein. The repertoire holds about 540,000 distinct CDR3 sequences, with roughly 13% as singletons. This sample also appeared in a second study, on T cells in Graves' hyperthyroidism and ophthalmopathy.

Specimen: peripheral blood mononuclear cells (PBMCs), collected at new diagnosis, from a patient treated with antithyroid drugs. These receptors were collected from a man aged 30 to 39 with Graves disease. Each CDR3 is given with its conserved first and last residue. The D gene is left open where the match is weak. A clone size is listed for some rows: how often the clone was seen (once, few, many), or a class if it is expanded.

TRBV4-1	TRBJ1-4	NA	NA	TGCGCCAGCAGCCAATCGCCTGCGAATGAAAAACTGTTTTTT	CASSQSPANEKLFF
TRBV7-6	TRBJ2-3	NA	NA	TGTGCCAGCAGCTTATTTGTCGCTAGCGCGGCAGATACGCAGTATTTT	CASSLFVASAADTQYF
TRBV27	TRBJ2-3	TRBD2	many	TGTGCCAGCAGTTCGGGGGGGGCGGGGGCAGATACGCAGTATTTT	CASSSGGAGADTQYF
TRBV19	TRBJ1-4	NA	once	TGTGCCAGTAGTATGACGGTAACAGGAGATGAAAAACTGTTTTTT	CASSMTVTGDEKLFF
TRBV11-2	TRBJ2-5	NA	many	TGTGCCAGCAGCTTAGTTGGGGCCGGGACACCCGAGACCCAGTACTTC	CASSLVGAGTPETQYF
TRBV5-1	TRBJ2-7	NA	many	TGCGCCAGCAGCTTGGCTCTAGCGAGCGACGAGCAGTACTTC	CASSLALASDEQYF
TRBV9	TRBJ2-7	TRBD2	many	TGTGCCAGCAGCACAAGGACTAGCGGGAGGGAAGTGCAGTACTTC	CASSTRTSGREVQYF
TRBV6-1	TRBJ2-7	TRBD1	few	TGTGCCGCCAGGACAGGGGGCTACGAGCAGTACTTC	CAARTGGYEQYF
TRBV6-2/TRBV6-3	TRBJ2-5	TRBD2	few	TGTGCCAGCCTGAAACCCACTAGCGGAGCGCAAGAGACCCAGTACTTC	CASLKPTSGAQETQYF
TRBV10-3	TRBJ2-7	NA	many	TGTGCCTCCAACTCCGACCCAGCCTACGAGCAGTACTTC	CASNSDPAYEQYF
TRBV12-3/TRBV12-4	TRBJ2-5	NA	many	TGTGCCAGCAGTTTATCGGGGCTAGAGAGCCAGTACTTC	CASSLSGLESQYF
TRBV19	TRBJ2-2	TRBD2	few	TGTGCCAGTAGTTCGGGGGGACTAGCGGGATCCGGGGAGCTGTTTTTT	CASSSGGLAGSGELFF
TRBV7-8	TRBJ2-3	NA	many	TGTGCCAGCAGCGTTCACCGGGACCCAGTAGGAGATACGCAGTATTTT	CASSVHRDPVGDTQYF
TRBV5-5	TRBJ2-4	NA	many	TGTGCCAGCAGCTTGGATCCACGGACGAACATTCAGTACTTC	CASSLDPRTNIQYF
TRBV12-3/TRBV12-4	TRBJ2-5	NA	few	TGTGCCAGCAGTTTACGGCTTAGGGAGACCCAGTACTTC	CASSLRLRETQYF
TRBV7-9	TRBJ1-2	TRBD1	few	TGTGCCAGCAGCTTGGACGGGACAGGGGTTTGGTATGGCTACACCTTC	CASSLDGTGVWYGYTF
TRBV28	TRBJ1-1	TRBD1	many	TGTGCCAGCAGTTTAGGGGACAGGGACACTGAAGCTTTCTTT	CASSLGDRDTEAFF
TRBV27	TRBJ2-7	NA	NA	TGTGCCAGCAGTTTACCGGTAGAAATACCGGGCCCCAGAGACCCCTACGAGCAGTACTTC	CASSLPVEIPGPRDPYEQYF
TRBV5-4	TRBJ2-6	NA	few	TGTGCCAGCAGCTTGATTACTGGGGCCAACGTCCTGACTTTC	CASSLITGANVLTF
TRBV28	TRBJ2-5	NA	many	TGTGCCAGCCGATCCCAAGAGACCCAGTACTTC	CASRSQETQYF
TRBV30	TRBJ1-5	NA	many	TGTGCCTGGAGTGTCGGAAGCTATAGCAATCAGCCCCAGCATTTT	CAWSVGSYSNQPQHF
TRBV12-3/TRBV12-4	TRBJ2-1	NA	NA	TGTGCCAGCAGCCAACAGGAGCCCTACAGCAATGAGCAGTTCTTC	CASSQQEPYSNEQFF
TRBV29-1	TRBJ2-3	NA	many	TGCAGCGTTAACGGGAACAGCTCAGATACGCAGTATTTT	CSVNGNSSDTQYF
TRBV12-3/TRBV12-4	TRBJ1-2	TRBD1	many	TGTGCCAGCAGCACAGGGGTCTATGGCTACACCTTC	CASSTGVYGYTF
TRBV6-1	TRBJ1-4	TRBD1	NA	TGTGCCAGCAGGGACAGGGTGGCCCCTGCCGAAAAACTGTTTTTT	CASRDRVAPAEKLFF
TRBV6-2/TRBV6-3	TRBJ2-5	NA	NA	TGTGCCAGCAGTGTCCCGGGGAACCAAGAGACCCAGTACTTC	CASSVPGNQETQYF
TRBV28	TRBJ2-7	NA	many	TGTGCCAGCAGTTCCCCGGGACAAGTCCTCTACGAGCAGTACTTC	CASSSPGQVLYEQYF
TRBV7-6	TRBJ1-1	NA	many	TGTGCCAGCAGAAACGGGGGGGGGACCGCTTTCTTT	CASRNGGGTAFF
TRBV11-2	TRBJ1-2	NA	many	TGTGCCAGCAGCTTACAGGGAGGGAGCTATGGCTACACCTTC	CASSLQGGSYGYTF
TRBV6-1	TRBJ1-1	TRBD1	many	TGTGCCAGCAGAAAGGCCGTAGGGGGCACCGGACTGAACACTGAAGCTTTCTTT	CASRKAVGGTGLNTEAFF